Shown below are 24 T cell receptor beta chains from a single sample sequenced in a study of vaccination and CD4 T cells after COVID-19. Antigen specificity for these receptors is unknown. Treatment specified: roughly 11-day PBMC culture with coronavirus spike peptide pools or control peptides (ViraFEST assay). The Oncomine TCR Beta short-read assay was what sequenced the DNA obtained from cultured CD4+ T cells. Each CDR3 protein is one row after TCRdb ran MiXCR on the PCR reads. This sample has about 18,000 distinct CDR3 sequences, with approximately 70% found just once. Sequencing was done on a sample of CD4+ T cells from blood, cultured in vitro. The receptor set was obtained from a human donor who had recovered from COVID-19.

The chain recombines TRBV19 with TRBJ1-1; D not resolved. The CDR3 spans 14 residues. V lost 5 bases, J lost 2 bases, and 12 bases lay in between. The germline CDR1 and CDR2 sequences are LNHDA and SQIVND (reference sequence). DNA for the CDR3: TGTGCCAGTAGTCCTAGTTGGGGAAACACTGAAGCTTTCTTT. Its translation: CASSPSWGNTEAFF.

The J gene is TRBJ1-1, the V gene TRBV6-1; a weak D match, TRBD1 (6 bases). Trimming shortened V by 6 bases and J by 0 bases, and 14 bases separated the two germline ends. The CDR3 is 15 amino acids. Germline V gene lookup returns CDR1 MNHNS and CDR2 SASEGT. The CDR3 loop is CASSHGGSLNTEAFF. For the CDR3, the DNA is TGTGCCAGCAGCCACGGGGGCAGCTTGAACACTGAAGCTTTCTTT.

The chain uses TRBV19 and TRBJ1-2; TRBD1 matches at 11 bases. J gave up 6 bases and V 7 bases, and 10 bases lay outside the gene matches. CDR1 is LNHDA and CDR2 is SQIVND in the germline V gene (reference sequence). CDR3 size: 15 residues. Here the CDR3 reads CASTMGQGDYHGYTF. The CDR3 nucleotides are TGTGCCAGTACAATGGGACAGGGGGATTACCATGGCTACACCTTC.

A remark on this clonotype: One junction end disagrees with the germline gene, perhaps due to a read error. The chain recombines TRBV20-1 with TRBJ2-7; weak D call: TRBD1 (6 bases). Germline CDR1 is DFQATT and CDR2 is SNEGSKA (reference sequence). The CDR3 runs 13 residues. CDR3 DNA sequence: TGTAACATGCAGGGGCGGGTATCCTACGAGCAGTACTTC. Encoded protein: CNMQGRVSYEQYF.

V is TRBV11-2 and J is TRBJ1-6; D remains ambiguous. There are 17 residues in the CDR3. Deletions cut 1 base from V and 0 bases from J, with 10 bases between. Germline V gives CDR1 SGHAT, CDR2 FQNNGV. CDR3 nucleotides: TGTGCCAGCAGCTTAGTGGGGTTCGGCTCCTATAATTCACCCCTCCACTTT. Its translation: CASSLVGFGSYNSPLHF.

V is TRBV2 and J is TRBJ1-1; D call uncertain. Trimming removed 4 bases from V and 6 bases from J, with 6 bases in between. The CDR3 is 11 amino acids. The V gene's germline CDR1 is SNHLY and CDR2 FYNNEI. The CDR3 region is CASSGLAEAFF. Here the CDR3 DNA reads TGTGCCAGCAGTGGTCTAGCTGAAGCTTTCTTT.

This clonotype was found once. The chain is built from TRBV6-5 and TRBJ2-2, with D possibly matching TRBD2 (5 bases). The CDR3 totals 19 residues. V shed 0 bases and J shed 5 bases, with 22 bases lying between them. Germline values: CDR1 MNHEY, CDR2 SVGAGI. In nucleotides, the CDR3 is TGTGCCAGCAGTTACTCGAACCCCGGAGCGGTTCTCAAGACCGGGGAGCTGTTTTTT. Its protein product is CASSYSNPGAVLKTGELFF.

The chain combines TRBV29-1 with TRBJ2-3; TRBD2 agrees at 16 bases. Germline CDR1 is SQVTM and CDR2 is ANQGSEA. Trimming took 6 bases from V and 3 from J; bases not matched to a gene: 6. This CDR3 has 16 amino acids. The CDR3 loop reads CSVYTGLAGGTDTQYF. CDR3 in DNA: TGCAGCGTCTATACGGGACTAGCGGGGGGGACAGATACGCAGTATTTT.

The gene calls are TRBV7-3 and TRBJ2-5; D is unclear. The CDR3 covers 16 residues. Germline CDR1 is SGHTA and CDR2 is FQGTGA. V lost 1 base, J lost 4 bases, and 16 bases lay in between. CDR3 nucleotide sequence: TGTGCCAGCAGCTTAAATGGGCGCACACGACCAGAGACCCAGTACTTC. Protein sequence: CASSLNGRTRPETQYF. The variable domain in full, completed from reference TRBV7-3 and TRBJ2-5, reads GAGVSQTPSNKVTEKGKYVELRCDPISGHTALYWYRQSLGQGPEFLIYFQGTGAADDSGLPNDRFFAVRPEGSVSTLKIQRTERGDSAVYLCASSLNGRTRPETQYFGPGTRLLVL.

This clonotype was seen a handful of times. V gene TRBV7-2 combines with J gene TRBJ1-2, with a weak D call TRBD1 (5 bases). Germline values: CDR1 SGHTA, CDR2 FQGNSA. The CDR3 has 19 amino acids. The V end lost 5 bases, the J end lost 1 base, and 26 bases lay between the germline ends. For the CDR3, the DNA is TGTGCCAGCAGCCCAAGGCCCTGGGGGTCTGGGGATATTAACTATGGCTACACCTTC. Protein: CASSPRPWGSGDINYGYTF.

The chain recombines TRBV12-3 or TRBV12-4 with TRBJ2-7; possibly TRBD1 or TRBD2 for D (5 bases each). V lost 5 bases and J lost 6, with 14 bases in between. This CDR3 has 13 amino acids. The DNA of the CDR3 is TGTGCCAGCAGTCAAACCGGGACCACCGAGCAGTACTTC. As protein: CASSQTGTTEQYF.

This chain uses TRBV30 with TRBJ1-2; TRBD1 matches at 7 bases. V was clipped by 0 bases and J by 1 base; unmatched bases: 5. This CDR3 is 15 amino acids long. From germline, CDR1 is GTSNPN and CDR2 SVGIG (reference sequence). CDR3 bases: TGTGCCTGGAGTGTAGGGACAGCCTTTAACTATGGCTACACCTTC. Its protein is CAWSVGTAFNYGYTF.

V usage is TRBV5-1 and J usage is TRBJ1-1; the match to TRBD1 covers 12 bases. The CDR3 covers 17 residues. Trimming cost V 6 bases and J 1 base; bases outside gene matches: 10. Germline V gene data show CDR1 as SGHRS and CDR2 as YFSETQ. This CDR3 is CASNWGTGGGRNTEAFF. The DNA for the CDR3 is TGCGCCAGCAATTGGGGGACAGGGGGCGGTCGGAACACTGAAGCTTTCTTT.

The CDR3 region is CATKQGETEAFF. The DNA for the CDR3 is TGTGCCACCAAGCAGGGGGAGACTGAAGCTTTCTTT. The chain couples TRBV19 to TRBJ1-1; 7 bases are shared with TRBD1. The V and J ends lost 10 bases and 5 bases, in that order; junction bases with no gene match: 7. This CDR3 region has 12 residues. Germline CDR1 and CDR2: LNHDA and SQIVND (reference sequence).

On this clonotype itself: One end of the junction varies from germline; a read error may be responsible. This chain uses TRBV7-2 with TRBJ2-2; the D gene is possibly TRBD1 (6 bases). The length of the CDR3 is 16 residues. Germline CDR1 SGHTA, CDR2 FQGNSA. In nucleotides, the CDR3 is TGTGCCAGCACCTTAGGGGGAAACGCGAACACCGGGGAGCTGTTTTTT. Translated, it gives CASTLGGNANTGELFF.

The chain uses TRBV6-5 and TRBJ2-3; D unclear. Germline assignment: CDR1 MNHEY and CDR2 SVGAGI. CDR3 size: 12 residues. V was pared by 4 bases and J by 7 bases, with 9 bases between. The CDR3: CASSSGINTQYF. CDR3 DNA sequence: TGTGCCAGCAGTTCCGGAATCAATACGCAGTATTTT.

The rearrangement joins TRBV7-2 to TRBJ2-7; 10 nucleotides match TRBD1. Germline CDR1 SGHTA, CDR2 FQGNSA. J was trimmed by 3 bases and V by 1 base; bases with no gene match: 3. The CDR3 loop spans 15 amino acids. CDR3 loop: CASSLGTGGDYEQYF. The CDR3 bases are TGTGCCAGCAGCTTAGGGACAGGGGGAGACTACGAGCAGTACTTC. The full variable domain, completed using reference TRBV7-2 and TRBJ2-7, is GAGVSQSPSNKVTEKGKDVELRCDPISGHTALYWYRQSLGQGLEFLIYFQGNSAPDKSGLPSDRFSAERTGGSVSTLTIQRTQQEDSAVYLCASSLGTGGDYEQYFGPGTRLTVT.

The V call is TRBV20-1, the J call TRBJ1-1; the D gene is possibly TRBD1 (5 bases). Per the germline V gene, CDR1 is DFQATT and CDR2 is SNEGSKA (reference sequence). Deletions cut 5 bases from V and 0 bases from J, with 10 bases between. There are 13 residues in the CDR3. CDR3 in DNA: TGCAGTGCTCGACAGACAATGAACACTGAAGCTTTCTTT. This codes for CSARQTMNTEAFF.

J is TRBJ1-1 and V is TRBV28, with 7 bases lining up with TRBD1. Germline V gives CDR1 MDHEN, CDR2 SYDVKM. The CDR3 contains 15 residues. With V trimmed by 5 bases and J by 6 bases, 12 bases remained unmatched. The CDR3 bases are TGTGCCAGCAGTCTCCACCAAAGGGGGCGGGCTGAAGCTTTCTTT. It encodes CASSLHQRGRAEAFF.

This clonotype was counted only a few times. The chain couples TRBV6-1 to TRBJ2-5; tentative D call: TRBD1 (6 bases). CDR1 MNHNS and CDR2 SASEGT come from the germline V gene. V dropped 3 bases and J dropped 10 bases, with 18 bases sitting between them. The CDR3 has 14 amino acids. The CDR3 reads CASSDSVPRGGQYF. As DNA, the CDR3 is TGTGCCAGCAGTGACTCCGTACCGAGAGGGGGCCAGTACTTC.

The CDR3, as DNA: TGTGCCAGCATTGAGGGGGCGAAGGATGGCTACACCTTC. This codes for CASIEGAKDGYTF. V gene TRBV28 combines with J gene TRBJ1-2; 7 nucleotides match TRBD1. The CDR3 spans 13 residues. Germline loops: CDR1 MDHEN, CDR2 SYDVKM. V trimming: 7 bases; J trimming: 6 bases; junction bases outside the gene matches: 8.

This chain joins TRBV19 and TRBJ2-3; D is perhaps TRBD2 (6 bases). CDR1 LNHDA and CDR2 SQIVND come from the germline V gene (reference sequence). The length of the CDR3 is 16 residues. V was trimmed by 7 bases and J by 0 bases, leaving 17 bases between them. For the CDR3, the DNA is TGTGCCAGTAAGGGACGAGGGGACTCTAGCACAGATACGCAGTATTTT. Translating gives CASKGRGDSSTDTQYF.

The rearrangement uses TRBV7-9 and TRBJ1-5; TRBD1 matches 8 bases. Germline V gene data show CDR1 as SEHNR and CDR2 as FQNEAQ (reference sequence). The CDR3 covers 14 residues. The V and J ends lost 6 bases and 3 bases, in that order; junction bases with no gene match: 4. CDR3 nucleotide sequence: TGTGCCAGCAGTCGGACAGGGTTCAATCAGCCCCAGCATTTT. Protein: CASSRTGFNQPQHF.

In this sample, this clonotype turned up a few times. V usage is TRBV20-1 and J usage is TRBJ1-1, with D unresolved. The V gene lost 0 bases and the J gene lost 5 bases, with 16 bases spanning the gap. Germline values: CDR1 DFQATT, CDR2 SNEGSKA (reference sequence). This CDR3 comprises 15 residues. The CDR3 DNA reads TGCAGTGCTAGAGATTTCGGCCGACGTCCGACTGAAGCTTTCTTT. Residues: CSARDFGRRPTEAFF.